This TCR beta chain stems from a study of OX40 agonist ivuxolimab in advanced cancers. The CDR3 spans 15 residues. Trimming cost V 0 bases and J 5 bases, with 11 bases left between them. Germline values: CDR1 SGHRS, CDR2 YFSETQ. This clone was seen only once. Other DNA sequences from this sample encode an identical CDR3 as well. Clones were sequenced by immunoSEQ multiplex PCR, and TCRdb holds only the in-frame ones, with some missing. This table has roughly 72,000 clones, about 91% appearing once. The sequenced sample was CD4+ or CD8+ T cells sorted from blood, obtained in a trial of the OX40 agonist ivuxolimab. The chain employs TRBV5-1 and TRBJ2-2, with D possibly matching TRBD1 (6 bases). The receptor was derived from an adult with an advanced solid tumor such as melanoma, head and neck, liver or kidney cancer. Here the CDR3 reads CASSLGGRLTGELFF. In DNA, the CDR3 is TGCGCCAGCAGCTTGGGGGGGCGACTGACCGGGGAGCTGTTTTTT.